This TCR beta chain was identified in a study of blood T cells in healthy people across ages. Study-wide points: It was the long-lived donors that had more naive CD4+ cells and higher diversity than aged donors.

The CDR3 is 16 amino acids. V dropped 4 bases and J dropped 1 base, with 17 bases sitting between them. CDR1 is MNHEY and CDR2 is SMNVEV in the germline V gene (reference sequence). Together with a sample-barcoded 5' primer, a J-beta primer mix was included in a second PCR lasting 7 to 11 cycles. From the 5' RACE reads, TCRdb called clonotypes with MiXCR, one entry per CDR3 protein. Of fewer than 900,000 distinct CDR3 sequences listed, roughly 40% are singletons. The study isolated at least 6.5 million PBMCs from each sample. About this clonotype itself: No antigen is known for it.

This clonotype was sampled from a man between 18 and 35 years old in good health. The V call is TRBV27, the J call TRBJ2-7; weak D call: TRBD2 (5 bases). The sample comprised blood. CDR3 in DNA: TGTGCCAGCAGTTCGGGAACGTACTCAACTTCCTACGAGCAGTACTTC. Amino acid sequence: CASSSGTYSTSYEQYF.